This paragraph reports one TCR beta chain. The germline V gene encodes CDR1 SQVTM and CDR2 ANQGSEA. The CDR3 contains 14 residues. Trimming cost V 6 bases and J 1 base, with 13 bases left between them. PCR amplification relied on 60 Vbeta primers (plus 13 Jbeta primers). Clones were read by immunoSEQ multiplex PCR, and TCRdb kept only the in-frame ones, dropping some. This table has about 120,000 clones, about 72% appearing once. This record belongs to a study of cytomegalovirus exposure and HLA in healthy donors. Background on the study: From HLA-typed donors, an early data release held roughly 80 million unique TCRs.

This chain connects TRBV29-1 to TRBJ1-5; TRBD1 is a possible D gene (6 bases). The TCR comes from a female donor in good health and CMV-seronegative. Sequencing was carried out using PBMCs. The CDR3 spells CSVTGFFSNQPQHF. The CDR3 DNA sequence: TGCAGCGTCACAGGGTTTTTCAGCAATCAGCCCCAGCATTTT.